This paragraph reports one TCR beta chain. The CDR3 extends over 13 amino acids. The data were obtained in a study of blood T cell repertoires in COVID-19. Looking at the study overall: T cells, B-cell-depleted T cells, or PBMCs provided the cDNA or gDNA that served as material.

Profiled with immunoSEQ multiplex PCR; TCRdb holds only in-frame clones, not every one. The sample lists over 130,000 clones, approximately 78% seen once, with less than 5% in the top ten. The rearrangement uses TRBV5-3 and TRBJ2-7, with TRBD2 matching 9 bases. TRBV5-3 is reported as an ORF; its role is uncertain. The TCR originated in a woman older than 75 with acute or convalescent COVID-19. The sequencing input was peripheral blood. CDR3 sequence reads: CARFVEGLAGREV. CDR3 bases: TGTGCCAGATTCGTGGAGGGACTAGCAGGGCGTGAGGTG.